This is a list of T cell receptor beta chains from one sample in a study of T cell responses to AZD1222 COVID-19 vaccine. TCRdb's copy holds only in-frame clones and misses some; the assay was immunoSEQ multiplex PCR. The sample consists of roughly 130,000 clones, 75% to 90% of them appearing once. The sequenced sample was peripheral blood, obtained on day 0 of AZD1222 vaccination. Receptors were obtained from an adult in good health. Both conserved end residues are part of each CDR3. The order of the fields is V gene, J gene, D gene, clone size, CDR3 protein, CDR3 DNA. The D gene is left open where the match is weak. Some rows mark clone size as missing; the rest say once, few, many or name a class of expanded clone.

v_gene: TRBV7-9
j_gene: TRBJ2-7
d_gene: -
abundance: -
CDR3aa: CASSRASYEQYF
CDR3nt: TGTGCCAGCAGTCGGGCTTCCTACGAGCAGTACTTC

v_gene: TRBV13
j_gene: TRBJ1-4
d_gene: -
abundance: once
CDR3aa: CASSFRRYNEKLFF
CDR3nt: TGTGCCAGCAGCTTCCGACGTTATAATGAAAAACTGTTTTTT

v_gene: TRBV18
j_gene: TRBJ1-2
d_gene: TRBD1
abundance: -
CDR3aa: CASSLYSGTAYGYTF
CDR3nt: TGTGCCAGCTCGCTCTACTCCGGGACAGCTTATGGCTACACCTTC

v_gene: TRBV6-5
j_gene: TRBJ1-2
d_gene: TRBD1
abundance: -
CDR3aa: CASRVGQSFYGYTF
CDR3nt: TGTGCCAGCAGGGTGGGACAGTCATTTTATGGCTACACCTTC

v_gene: TRBV4-1
j_gene: TRBJ1-3
d_gene: TRBD1
abundance: -
CDR3aa: CASSQALDRTYSNTIYF
CDR3nt: TGCGCCAGCAGCCAAGCCCTGGACAGGACCTACTCGAACACCATATATTTT

v_gene: TRBV18
j_gene: TRBJ1-2
d_gene: -
abundance: many
CDR3aa: CASSPPNVGDYTF
CDR3nt: TGTGCCAGCTCACCACCGAACGTTGGGGACTACACCTTC

v_gene: TRBV2
j_gene: TRBJ1-1
d_gene: TRBD1
abundance: -
CDR3aa: CASSSRDRVEAFF
CDR3nt: TGTGCCAGCAGTAGCCGAGACAGGGTGGAAGCTTTCTTT

v_gene: TRBV28
j_gene: TRBJ1-5
d_gene: TRBD1
abundance: -
CDR3aa: CASTQGGGQPQHF
CDR3nt: TGTGCCAGCACCCAGGGGGGGGGTCAGCCCCAGCATTTT

v_gene: TRBV12-3/TRBV12-4
j_gene: TRBJ2-7
d_gene: -
abundance: -
CDR3aa: CASSPTGTYEQYF
CDR3nt: TGTGCCAGCAGTCCGACAGGAACGTACGAGCAGTACTTC

v_gene: TRBV10-3
j_gene: TRBJ1-1
d_gene: TRBD1
abundance: -
CDR3aa: CAISLDRGNTEAFF
CDR3nt: TGTGCCATCAGTCTAGACAGGGGGAACACTGAAGCTTTCTTT

v_gene: TRBV4-2
j_gene: TRBJ2-1
d_gene: -
abundance: -
CDR3aa: CASSPDYQSNEQFF
CDR3nt: TGTGCCAGCAGCCCGGACTACCAGTCAAATGAGCAGTTCTTC

v_gene: TRBV10-3
j_gene: TRBJ1-1
d_gene: -
abundance: -
CDR3aa: CAISELYGKNTEAFF
CDR3nt: TGTGCCATCAGTGAGCTGTATGGGAAGAACACTGAAGCTTTCTTT

v_gene: TRBV7-2
j_gene: TRBJ2-1
d_gene: -
abundance: -
CDR3aa: CASSLGPGASDNEQFF
CDR3nt: TGTGCCAGCAGCTTAGGGCCGGGGGCCTCTGACAATGAGCAGTTCTTC

v_gene: TRBV7-2
j_gene: TRBJ2-1
d_gene: -
abundance: -
CDR3aa: CASSQLRDFVYNEQFF
CDR3nt: TGTGCCAGCAGCCAACTCAGGGACTTCGTCTACAATGAGCAGTTCTTC

v_gene: TRBV28
j_gene: TRBJ2-3
d_gene: -
abundance: once
CDR3aa: CASSLYGPWGRTDTQYF
CDR3nt: TGTGCCAGCAGTTTATACGGCCCTTGGGGCCGTACAGATACGCAGTATTTT

v_gene: TRBV7-6
j_gene: TRBJ2-2
d_gene: -
abundance: -
CDR3aa: CASSPRRGVHYTGELFF
CDR3nt: TGTGCCAGCAGTCCGAGAAGGGGGGTCCATTACACCGGGGAGCTGTTTTTT

v_gene: TRBV27
j_gene: TRBJ2-7
d_gene: TRBD1
abundance: -
CDR3aa: CASSPRGRGLDRLSLYEQYF
CDR3nt: TGTGCCAGCAGTCCCCGGGGCAGGGGGCTAGATCGTTTGTCCCTATACGAGCAGTACTTC

v_gene: TRBV12-3/TRBV12-4
j_gene: TRBJ2-1
d_gene: -
abundance: -
CDR3aa: CASSQSRYNEQFF
CDR3nt: TGTGCCAGCAGTCAATCGAGATACAATGAGCAGTTCTTC

v_gene: TRBV5-6
j_gene: TRBJ2-1
d_gene: TRBD1
abundance: -
CDR3aa: CASRIEMRQGNEQFF
CDR3nt: TGTGCCAGCAGGATCGAGATGAGACAGGGAAATGAGCAGTTCTTC

v_gene: TRBV7-2
j_gene: TRBJ1-2
d_gene: -
abundance: -
CDR3aa: CASSPDTYWGYTF
CDR3nt: TGTGCCAGCAGTCCCGACACCTATTGGGGTTACACCTTC

v_gene: TRBV7-2
j_gene: TRBJ2-7
d_gene: -
abundance: -
CDR3aa: CASSSGPQGSGYF
CDR3nt: TGTGCCAGCAGCTCTGGACCGCAAGGTTCTGGGTACTTC

v_gene: TRBV27
j_gene: TRBJ1-2
d_gene: TRBD1
abundance: -
CDR3aa: CASSLTGGGYTF
CDR3nt: TGTGCCAGCAGCCTTACAGGGGGTGGCTACACCTTC

v_gene: TRBV5-1
j_gene: TRBJ2-7
d_gene: -
abundance: few
CDR3aa: CASSLEAGWYEQYF
CDR3nt: TGCGCCAGCAGCTTGGAGGCGGGGTGGTACGAGCAGTACTTC

v_gene: TRBV4-2
j_gene: TRBJ2-6
d_gene: -
abundance: -
CDR3aa: CASSQGDLRANVLTF
CDR3nt: TGTGCCAGCAGCCAAGGGGACCTCAGGGCCAACGTCCTGACTTTC

v_gene: TRBV5-1
j_gene: TRBJ2-1
d_gene: -
abundance: -
CDR3aa: CASSLGGGNYNEQFF
CDR3nt: TGCGCCAGCAGCTTAGGGGGAGGAAACTACAATGAGCAGTTCTTC

v_gene: TRBV29-1
j_gene: TRBJ2-3
d_gene: -
abundance: -
CDR3aa: CSVVTFTDTQYF
CDR3nt: TGCAGCGTTGTGACTTTCACAGATACGCAGTATTTT

v_gene: TRBV5-1
j_gene: TRBJ1-1
d_gene: -
abundance: -
CDR3aa: CASSRLNREGTEAFF
CDR3nt: TGCGCCAGCAGCAGATTAAACCGTGAGGGCACTGAAGCTTTCTTT

v_gene: TRBV18
j_gene: TRBJ2-3
d_gene: -
abundance: -
CDR3aa: CASSRSTDTQYF
CDR3nt: TGTGCCAGCTCACGAAGCACAGATACGCAGTATTTT

v_gene: TRBV10-3
j_gene: TRBJ1-4
d_gene: -
abundance: -
CDR3aa: CAIRGTTHGELFF
CDR3nt: TGTGCCATCAGGGGGACCACGCATGGGGAACTGTTTTTT

v_gene: TRBV28
j_gene: TRBJ2-5
d_gene: -
abundance: -
CDR3aa: CASRRQSQETQYF
CDR3nt: TGTGCCAGCAGAAGACAGTCCCAAGAGACCCAGTACTTC

v_gene: TRBV19
j_gene: TRBJ2-7
d_gene: TRBD2
abundance: -
CDR3aa: CASSIRFGGEYEQYF
CDR3nt: TGTGCCAGTAGTATTCGTTTTGGGGGGGAGTACGAGCAGTACTTC

v_gene: TRBV4-3
j_gene: TRBJ1-2
d_gene: -
abundance: -
CDR3aa: CASSQDRGGLVDGYTF
CDR3nt: TGCGCCAGCAGCCAAGATCGGGGGGGGCTGGTCGATGGCTACACCTTC

v_gene: TRBV12-5
j_gene: TRBJ1-2
d_gene: -
abundance: -
CDR3aa: CASGGDRNYGYTF
CDR3nt: TGTGCTAGTGGGGGTGACAGAAACTATGGCTACACCTTC

v_gene: TRBV11-2
j_gene: TRBJ2-4
d_gene: -
abundance: -
CDR3aa: CASSFELAKNIQYF
CDR3nt: TGTGCCAGCAGCTTCGAGTTGGCCAAAAACATTCAGTACTTC

v_gene: TRBV4-3
j_gene: TRBJ1-1
d_gene: -
abundance: once
CDR3aa: CASSQKPQGEAFF
CDR3nt: TGCGCCAGCAGCCAAAAGCCACAGGGTGAAGCTTTCTTT

v_gene: TRBV19
j_gene: TRBJ1-4
d_gene: TRBD1
abundance: -
CDR3aa: CASNPRRDRGIFREKLFF
CDR3nt: TGTGCCAGTAACCCACGAAGGGACAGGGGGATTTTTCGTGAAAAACTGTTTTTT

v_gene: TRBV25-1
j_gene: TRBJ1-5
d_gene: -
abundance: -
CDR3aa: CASLLDTALNQPQHF
CDR3nt: TGTGCCAGCTTATTGGACACAGCCCTCAATCAGCCCCAGCATTTT

v_gene: TRBV4-3
j_gene: TRBJ1-3
d_gene: TRBD1
abundance: once
CDR3aa: CASSYRGGTGNTIYF
CDR3nt: TGCGCCAGCAGTTACAGGGGGGGTACTGGAAACACCATATATTTT

v_gene: TRBV28
j_gene: TRBJ2-5
d_gene: -
abundance: -
CDR3aa: CASSLFGDQETQYF
CDR3nt: TGTGCCAGCAGTTTATTCGGGGATCAGGAGACCCAGTACTTC

v_gene: TRBV27
j_gene: TRBJ2-7
d_gene: -
abundance: -
CDR3aa: CASSPYGPRYEQYF
CDR3nt: TGTGCCAGCAGTCCATATGGACCGCGTTACGAGCAGTACTTC

v_gene: TRBV12-3/TRBV12-4
j_gene: TRBJ1-4
d_gene: -
abundance: -
CDR3aa: CASSPGQKLFF
CDR3nt: TGTGCCAGCAGCCCCGGACAGAAGCTGTTTTTT

v_gene: TRBV9
j_gene: TRBJ2-7
d_gene: TRBD1
abundance: -
CDR3aa: CASSPTGGHEQYF
CDR3nt: TGTGCCAGCAGTCCTACAGGGGGCCACGAGCAGTACTTC

v_gene: TRBV5-6
j_gene: TRBJ1-5
d_gene: -
abundance: -
CDR3aa: CASSLEGTQQPQHF
CDR3nt: TGTGCCAGCAGCTTGGAGGGAACCCAGCAGCCCCAGCATTTT

v_gene: TRBV7-2
j_gene: TRBJ2-5
d_gene: TRBD2
abundance: few
CDR3aa: CASSLGGLAQRETQYF
CDR3nt: TGTGCCAGCAGCTTAGGGGGACTAGCGCAGCGGGAGACCCAGTACTTC

v_gene: TRBV5-4
j_gene: TRBJ2-3
d_gene: -
abundance: -
CDR3aa: CASSLVGPIGDTQYF
CDR3nt: TGTGCCAGCAGCTTGGTCGGACCGATTGGGGATACGCAGTATTTT

v_gene: TRBV9
j_gene: TRBJ2-3
d_gene: TRBD2
abundance: -
CDR3aa: CASSVWLAGGIDTQYF
CDR3nt: TGTGCCAGCAGCGTATGGCTAGCGGGGGGGATTGATACGCAGTATTTT

v_gene: TRBV2
j_gene: TRBJ1-1
d_gene: -
abundance: -
CDR3aa: CASSGATEAFF
CDR3nt: TGTGCCAGCAGTGGGGCCACTGAAGCTTTCTTT

v_gene: TRBV5-1
j_gene: TRBJ2-7
d_gene: -
abundance: -
CDR3aa: CASSLGSGTTYEQYF
CDR3nt: TGCGCCAGCAGCTTGGGGTCCGGGACAACCTACGAGCAGTACTTC

v_gene: TRBV29-1
j_gene: TRBJ1-2
d_gene: TRBD1
abundance: -
CDR3aa: CSAEGDRAYGSYGYTF
CDR3nt: TGCAGCGCCGAAGGGGACAGGGCGTACGGGTCCTATGGCTACACCTTC

v_gene: TRBV6-5
j_gene: TRBJ1-5
d_gene: -
abundance: -
CDR3aa: CASSIGTVNQPQHF
CDR3nt: TGTGCCAGCAGTATCGGGACCGTCAATCAGCCCCAGCATTTT

v_gene: TRBV24-1
j_gene: TRBJ2-1
d_gene: -
abundance: -
CDR3aa: CATSDLGSGRSYNEQFF
CDR3nt: TGTGCCACCAGTGATTTGGGGTCAGGGAGATCCTACAATGAGCAGTTCTTC

v_gene: TRBV6-2/TRBV6-3
j_gene: TRBJ2-5
d_gene: -
abundance: -
CDR3aa: CASSYYREETQYF
CDR3nt: TGTGCCAGCAGTTACTACCGGGAAGAGACCCAGTACTTC